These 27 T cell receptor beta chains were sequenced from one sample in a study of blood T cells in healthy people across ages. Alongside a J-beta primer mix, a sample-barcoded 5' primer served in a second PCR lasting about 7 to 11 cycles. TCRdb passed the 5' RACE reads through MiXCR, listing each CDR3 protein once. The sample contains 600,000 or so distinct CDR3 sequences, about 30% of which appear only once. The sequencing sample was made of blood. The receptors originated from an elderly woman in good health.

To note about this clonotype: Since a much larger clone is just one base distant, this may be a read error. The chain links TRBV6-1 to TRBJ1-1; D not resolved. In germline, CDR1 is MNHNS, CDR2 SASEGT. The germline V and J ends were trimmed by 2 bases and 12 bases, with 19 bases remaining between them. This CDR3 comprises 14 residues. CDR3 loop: CASSESGTARETFF. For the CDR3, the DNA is TGTGCCAGCAGTGAAAGTGGAACAGCCCGCGAAACTTTCTTT.

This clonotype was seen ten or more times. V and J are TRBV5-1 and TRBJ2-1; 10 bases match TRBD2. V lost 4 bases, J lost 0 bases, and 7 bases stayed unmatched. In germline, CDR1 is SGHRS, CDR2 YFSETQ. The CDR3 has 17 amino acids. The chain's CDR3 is CASSGGLARSSYNEQFF. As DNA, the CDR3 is TGCGCCAGCAGCGGGGGACTAGCGAGGAGCTCCTACAATGAGCAGTTCTTC.

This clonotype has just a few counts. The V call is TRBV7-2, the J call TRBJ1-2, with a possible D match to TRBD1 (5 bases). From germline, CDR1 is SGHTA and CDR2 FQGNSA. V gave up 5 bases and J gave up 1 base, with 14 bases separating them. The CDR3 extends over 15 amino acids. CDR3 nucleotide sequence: TGTGCCAGCAGCCCCCCGCAGGGCCGTAACTATGGCTACACCTTC. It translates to CASSPPQGRNYGYTF.

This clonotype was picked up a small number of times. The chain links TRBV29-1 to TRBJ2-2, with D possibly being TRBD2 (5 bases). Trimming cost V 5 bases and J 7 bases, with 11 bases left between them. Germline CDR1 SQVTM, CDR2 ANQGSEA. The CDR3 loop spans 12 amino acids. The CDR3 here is CSVQRGDGELFF. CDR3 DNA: TGCAGCGTTCAACGGGGTGACGGGGAGCTGTTTTTT.

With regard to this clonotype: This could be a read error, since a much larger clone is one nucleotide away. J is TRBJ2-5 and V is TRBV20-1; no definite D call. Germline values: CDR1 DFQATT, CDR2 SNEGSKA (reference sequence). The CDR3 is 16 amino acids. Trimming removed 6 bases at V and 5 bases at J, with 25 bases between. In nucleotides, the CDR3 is TGCAGTGCCGCACCCTATTCCCCCAACTACTGGGAGACCCAGTACTTC. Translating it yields CSAAPYSPNYWETQYF.

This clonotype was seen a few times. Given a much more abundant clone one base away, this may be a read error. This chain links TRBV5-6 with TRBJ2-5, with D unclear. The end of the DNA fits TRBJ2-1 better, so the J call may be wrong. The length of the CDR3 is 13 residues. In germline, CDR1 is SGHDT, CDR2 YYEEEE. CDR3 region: CASSFSWQETQFF. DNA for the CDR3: TGTGCCAGCAGCTTCTCTTGGCAAGAGACCCAGTTCTTC.

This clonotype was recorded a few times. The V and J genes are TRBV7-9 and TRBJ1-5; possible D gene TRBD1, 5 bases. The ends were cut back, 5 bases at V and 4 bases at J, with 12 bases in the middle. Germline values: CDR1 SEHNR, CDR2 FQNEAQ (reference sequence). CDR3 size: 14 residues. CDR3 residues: CASSPGSWNQPQHF. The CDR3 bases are TGTGCCAGCAGCCCAGGGAGTTGGAATCAGCCCCAGCATTTT.

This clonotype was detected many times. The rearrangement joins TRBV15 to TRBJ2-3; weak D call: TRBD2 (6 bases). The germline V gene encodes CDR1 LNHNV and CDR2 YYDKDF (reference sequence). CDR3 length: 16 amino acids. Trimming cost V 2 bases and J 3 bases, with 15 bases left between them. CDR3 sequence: CATSRPGGFGTDTQYF. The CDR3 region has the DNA TGTGCCACCAGCAGACCTGGAGGGTTTGGTACAGATACGCAGTATTTT.

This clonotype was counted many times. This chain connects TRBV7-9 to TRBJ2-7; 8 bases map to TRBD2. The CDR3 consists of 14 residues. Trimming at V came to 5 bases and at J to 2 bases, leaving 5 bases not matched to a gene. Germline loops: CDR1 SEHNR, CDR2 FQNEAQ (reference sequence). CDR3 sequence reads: CASSRGGSPYEQYF. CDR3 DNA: TGTGCCAGCAGCCGGGGGGGGAGTCCCTACGAGCAGTACTTC.

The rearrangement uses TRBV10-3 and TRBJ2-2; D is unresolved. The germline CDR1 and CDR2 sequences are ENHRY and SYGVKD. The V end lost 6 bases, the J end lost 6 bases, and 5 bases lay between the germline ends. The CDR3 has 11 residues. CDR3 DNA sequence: TGTGCCATCAGGACGGCCGGGGAGCTGTTTTTT. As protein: CAIRTAGELFF.

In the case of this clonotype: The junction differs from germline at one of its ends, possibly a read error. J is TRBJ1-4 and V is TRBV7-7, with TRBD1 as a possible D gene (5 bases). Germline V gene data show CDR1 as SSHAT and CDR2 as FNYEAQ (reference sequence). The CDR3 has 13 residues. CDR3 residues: CASSLGVREKLFF. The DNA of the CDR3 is TGTGCTAGCAGCTTAGGGGTTCGGGAAAAACTGTTTTTT.

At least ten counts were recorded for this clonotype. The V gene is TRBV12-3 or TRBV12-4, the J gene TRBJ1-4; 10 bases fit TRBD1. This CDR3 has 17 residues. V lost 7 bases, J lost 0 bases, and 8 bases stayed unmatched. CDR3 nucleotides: TGTGCCAGCAACCTGGGACAGGGGCCCACAACTAATGAAAAACTGTTTTTT. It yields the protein CASNLGQGPTTNEKLFF.

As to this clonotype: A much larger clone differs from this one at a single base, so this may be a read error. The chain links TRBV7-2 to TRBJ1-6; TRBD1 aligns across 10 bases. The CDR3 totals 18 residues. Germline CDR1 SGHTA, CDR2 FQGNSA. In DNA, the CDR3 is TGTGCCAGCAGCTTACAGGGTGGGACAGGGGCTTATAATTCACCCATCCACTTT. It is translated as CASSLQGGTGAYNSPIHF.

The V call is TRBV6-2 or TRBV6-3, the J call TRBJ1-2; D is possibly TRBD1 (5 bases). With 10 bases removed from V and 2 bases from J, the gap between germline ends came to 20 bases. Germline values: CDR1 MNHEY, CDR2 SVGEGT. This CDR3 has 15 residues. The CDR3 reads CATLSGGTYNYGYTF. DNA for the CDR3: TGTGCCACCTTAAGCGGGGGAACCTACAACTATGGCTACACCTTC.

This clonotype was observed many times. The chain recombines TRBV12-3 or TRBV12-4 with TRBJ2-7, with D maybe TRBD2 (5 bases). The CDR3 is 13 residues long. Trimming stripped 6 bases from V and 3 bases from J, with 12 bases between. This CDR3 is CASSLSEGYEQYF. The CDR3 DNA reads TGTGCCAGCAGCCTTTCCGAGGGCTACGAGCAGTACTTC.

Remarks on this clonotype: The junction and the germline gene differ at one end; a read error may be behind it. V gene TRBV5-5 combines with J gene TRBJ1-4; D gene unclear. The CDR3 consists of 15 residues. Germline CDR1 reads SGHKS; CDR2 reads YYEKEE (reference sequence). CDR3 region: CTSSSPGEGYEKLFF. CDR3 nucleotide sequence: TGTACCAGCAGTTCCCCAGGAGAGGGCTATGAAAAACTGTTTTTT.

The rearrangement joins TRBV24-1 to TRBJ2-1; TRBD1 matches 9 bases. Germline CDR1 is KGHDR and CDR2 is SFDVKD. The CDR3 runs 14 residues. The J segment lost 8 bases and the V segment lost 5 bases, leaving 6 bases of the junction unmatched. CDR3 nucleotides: TGTGCCACCAGTGCCGGGACAGGGTTCGATGAGCAGTTCTTC. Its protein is CATSAGTGFDEQFF.

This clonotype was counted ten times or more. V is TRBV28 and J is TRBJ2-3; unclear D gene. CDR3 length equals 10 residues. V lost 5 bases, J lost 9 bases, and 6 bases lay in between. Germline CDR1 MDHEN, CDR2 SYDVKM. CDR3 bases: TGTGCCAGCAGTGGCAGGACGCAGTATTTT. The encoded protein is CASSGRTQYF.

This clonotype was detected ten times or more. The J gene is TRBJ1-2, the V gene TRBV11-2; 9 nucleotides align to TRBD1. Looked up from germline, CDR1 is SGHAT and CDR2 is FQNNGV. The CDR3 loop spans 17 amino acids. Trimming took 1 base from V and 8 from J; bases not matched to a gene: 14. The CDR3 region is CASSLATGTGIRRGYTF. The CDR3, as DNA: TGTGCCAGCAGCTTAGCAACCGGGACAGGGATTCGTAGGGGCTACACCTTC. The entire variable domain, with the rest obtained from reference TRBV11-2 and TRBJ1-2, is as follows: EAGVAQSPRYKIIEKRQSVAFWCNPISGHATLYWYQQILGQGPKLLIQFQNNGVVDDSQLPKDRFSAERLKGVDSTLKIQPAKLEDSAVYLCASSLATGTGIRRGYTFGSGTRLTVV.

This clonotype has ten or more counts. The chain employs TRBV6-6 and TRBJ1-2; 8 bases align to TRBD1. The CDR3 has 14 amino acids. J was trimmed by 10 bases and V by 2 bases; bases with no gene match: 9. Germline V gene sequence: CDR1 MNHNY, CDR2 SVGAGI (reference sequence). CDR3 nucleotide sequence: TGTGCCAGCAGTTACACCCAGGGGGCGTTGGCCTACACCTTC. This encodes CASSYTQGALAYTF.

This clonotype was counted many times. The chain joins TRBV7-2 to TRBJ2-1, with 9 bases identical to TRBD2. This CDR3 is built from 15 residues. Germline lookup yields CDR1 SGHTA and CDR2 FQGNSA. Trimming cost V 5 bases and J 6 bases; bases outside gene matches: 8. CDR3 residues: CASSPSAGGPNEQFF. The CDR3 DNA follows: TGTGCCAGCAGCCCGTCGGCGGGGGGGCCCAATGAGCAGTTCTTC.

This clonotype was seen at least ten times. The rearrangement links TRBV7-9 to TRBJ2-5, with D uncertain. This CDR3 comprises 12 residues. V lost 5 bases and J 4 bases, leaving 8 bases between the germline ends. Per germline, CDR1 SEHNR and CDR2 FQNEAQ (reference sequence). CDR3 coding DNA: TGTGCCAGCAGCGGACCTACAGAGACCCAGTACTTC. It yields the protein CASSGPTETQYF.

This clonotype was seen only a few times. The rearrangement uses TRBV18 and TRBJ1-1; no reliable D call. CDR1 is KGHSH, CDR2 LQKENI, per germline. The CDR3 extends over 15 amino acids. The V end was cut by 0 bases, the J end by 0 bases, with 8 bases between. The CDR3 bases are TGTGCCAGCTCACCACCGGTCCCTATGAACACTGAAGCTTTCTTT. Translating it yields CASSPPVPMNTEAFF.

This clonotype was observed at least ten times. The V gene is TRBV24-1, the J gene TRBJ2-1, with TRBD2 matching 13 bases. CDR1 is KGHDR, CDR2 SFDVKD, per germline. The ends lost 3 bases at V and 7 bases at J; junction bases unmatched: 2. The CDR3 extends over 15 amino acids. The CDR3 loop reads CATSDATSGGNEQFF. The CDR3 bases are TGTGCCACCAGTGATGCGACTAGCGGGGGGAATGAGCAGTTCTTC.

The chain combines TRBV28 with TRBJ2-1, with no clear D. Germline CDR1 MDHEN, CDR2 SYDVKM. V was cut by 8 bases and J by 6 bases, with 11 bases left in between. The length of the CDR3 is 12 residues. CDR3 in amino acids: CASQVGFNEQFF. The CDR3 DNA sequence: TGTGCCAGCCAGGTGGGATTCAATGAGCAGTTCTTC.

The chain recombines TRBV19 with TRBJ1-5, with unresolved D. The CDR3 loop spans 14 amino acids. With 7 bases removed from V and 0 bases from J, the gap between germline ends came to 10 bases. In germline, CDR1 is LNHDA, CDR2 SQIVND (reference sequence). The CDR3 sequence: CASIPGISNQPQHF. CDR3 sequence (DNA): TGTGCCAGTATTCCCGGGATTAGCAATCAGCCCCAGCATTTT.

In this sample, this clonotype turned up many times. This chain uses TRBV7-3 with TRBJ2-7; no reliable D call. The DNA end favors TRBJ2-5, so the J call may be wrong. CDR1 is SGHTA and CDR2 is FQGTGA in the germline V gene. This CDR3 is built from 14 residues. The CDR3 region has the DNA TGTGCCAGCAGCTTAACGGCAGCTAGTGGGACCCAGTACTTC. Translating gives CASSLTAASGTQYF.